These T cell receptor beta chains were read from a single sample in a study of Tregs in tolerant kidney transplant recipients. Libraries were prepared by immunoSEQ multiplex PCR; TCRdb keeps only in-frame clonotypes and omits some of them. The sample shows approximately 60,000 clones, under 98% of them seen only once. The specimen comprised Tregs from blood, sampled before the transplant. The receptors originated from a human donor who received a combined kidney and bone marrow transplant. The conserved cysteine and the conserved F or W are not part of the CDR3 here.

v_call	cdr3_aa
TRBV30	AWRPQGNTEAF
TRBV19	ASSQRGPISPLH
TRBV5-1	ASSPDGTGDQPQH
TRBV21-1	ASSTGLAGVQNTGELF
TRBV19	ASSHRQKTTTDTQY
TRBV10-3	AIKNWTSGGGNEQF
TRBV6-5	ASSYSRLAGVFTQY
TRBV19	ASRAGQAYT
TRBV4-2	ASSRPGTANYGYT
TRBV20-1	SASTAYGYT
TRBV5-4	ASSLAETQY
TRBV7-9	ASSLRWDGSPFYEQY
TRBV5-1	ASSFATGVAYYGYT
TRBV5-8	ASSLAISSEAF
TRBV18	ASSPALGRQGSNTEAF
TRBV6-5	ASSSGLRETQY
TRBV5-1	ASSSYDYNEQF
TRBV9	ASSRGDTQY
TRBV5-1	ASSLERRGNTDTQY
TRBV5-5	ASSPAGGVSYEQY
TRBV20-1	SARAGYGYT
TRBV7-8	ASSPISGYSTDTQY
TRBV5-1	ASSGQTNTEAF
TRBV5-1	ASSLYRGRYEQY
TRBV6-5	ASRRDRETEAF
TRBV9	ASSVGTAQPQH
TRBV29-1	SVDHLQETQY
TRBV27	ASKGTGYQETQY
TRBV5-6	ASNLARMSSYNSPLH
TRBV6-5	ASSSGLAGNIQY